This entry lists 26 T cell receptor beta chains sequenced from one sample in a study of T cell clones after liver transplantation. The assay was immunoSEQ multiplex PCR, and TCRdb's table has in-frame clones only and misses some. The sample includes more than 100,000 clones, approximately 79% of them seen just once. This specimen was CD4+ T cells from blood, taken approximately 43 months after liver transplant. The receptors here all came from a human patient who received a liver transplant. Some T cells may arise from the graft donor.

The V gene is TRBV19, the J gene TRBJ2-1; 11 bases map to TRBD2. V lost 5 bases, J lost 9 bases, and 12 bases stayed unmatched. The CDR3 spans 16 residues. Germline V gives CDR1 LNHDA, CDR2 SQIVND (reference sequence). The CDR3: CASSVSTSGGRLEQFF. The CDR3 nucleotides are TGTGCCAGTAGTGTCTCTACTAGCGGGGGCCGACTTGAGCAGTTCTTC.

The J gene is TRBJ2-3, the V gene TRBV5-1, with 8 positions matching TRBD1. V lost 3 bases, J lost 0 bases, and 18 bases stayed unmatched. Germline CDR1 is SGHRS and CDR2 is YFSETQ. This CDR3 is 20 amino acids long. The CDR3 DNA follows: TGCGCCAGCAGCTGGCCGATTCCGGGACAGGACCTATCTAGCACAGATACGCAGTATTTT. Protein: CASSWPIPGQDLSSTDTQYF.

The chain couples TRBV25-1 to TRBJ2-3; 7 bases map to TRBD1. The V gene end was trimmed by 6 bases and the J gene end by 2 bases; junction bases not matched to a gene: 2. Germline CDR1 MGHDK, CDR2 SYGVNS. This CDR3 is built from 13 residues. In nucleotides, the CDR3 is TGTGCCAGCAGAGGACAGGTCACAGATACGCAGTATTTT. Amino acid sequence: CASRGQVTDTQYF.

The rearrangement uses TRBV6-1 and TRBJ1-2; D is uncertain. CDR3 length equals 13 residues. From germline, CDR1 is MNHNS and CDR2 SASEGT. V was trimmed by 4 bases and J by 3 bases, leaving 9 bases between them. Here the CDR3 DNA reads TGTGCCAGCAGTGTTGGTGGTTACTATGGCTACACCTTC. Its protein is CASSVGGYYGYTF.

This clone has just one count. This chain joins TRBV5-4 and TRBJ2-5; D gene unclear. V was shortened by 0 bases and J by 1 base, with 7 bases between the two germline ends. This CDR3 contains 14 residues. From germline, CDR1 is SGHNT and CDR2 YYREEE (reference sequence). The CDR3 nucleotides are TGTGCCAGCAGCTTGGGACATCTCCAAGAGACCCAGTACTTC. Its protein is CASSLGHLQETQYF.

This clone has more than one count but fewer than ten. The rearrangement joins TRBV4-1 to TRBJ2-1; no clear D gene. This CDR3 is built from 17 residues. V lost 1 base and J lost 0, with 13 bases in between. Per germline, CDR1 MGHRA and CDR2 YSYEKL. The CDR3 region has the DNA TGCGCCAGCAGCCAAGTCCCCTCAGCTACCTCCTACAATGAGCAGTTCTTC. The encoded protein is CASSQVPSATSYNEQFF.

This sequence joins TRBV19 and TRBJ2-3; 12 positions agree with TRBD1. The CDR3 is made up of 17 amino acids. V trimming: 4 bases; J trimming: 3 bases; junction bases outside the gene matches: 8. Looked up from germline, CDR1 is LNHDA and CDR2 is SQIVND (reference sequence). CDR3 nucleotide sequence: TGTGCCAGTAGTAGGTACGGGACAGGGGGCGCGACAGATACGCAGTATTTT. Residues: CASSRYGTGGATDTQYF.

V gene TRBV2 combines with J gene TRBJ1-5; 7 bases map to TRBD1. This CDR3 spans 17 amino acids. The germline CDR1 and CDR2 sequences are SNHLY and FYNNEI. Germline trimming cut 4 bases from V and 0 bases from J; bases unmatched to any gene: 9. CDR3 protein: CASSGMGQQISNQPQHF. In DNA form, the CDR3 reads TGTGCCAGCAGTGGAATGGGACAGCAGATTAGCAATCAGCCCCAGCATTTT.

This clone was seen just once. The V and J genes are TRBV10-3 and TRBJ1-5; 9 nucleotides match TRBD1. CDR3 length: 20 amino acids. Germline-derived CDR1 and CDR2 are ENHRY and SYGVKD. After removal of 8 bases from V and 7 bases from J, the junction contained 27 bases not matched to a gene. In DNA, the CDR3 is TGTGCCATCCATGGCTTAGCCGGGACAGGGAGCAGCCTCTCGCTCCAGCCCCAGCATTTT. Translated, it gives CAIHGLAGTGSSLSLQPQHF.

The V gene is TRBV18, the J gene TRBJ2-1; D unresolved. Trimming stripped 3 bases from V and 5 bases from J, with 14 bases between. Germline V gene sequence: CDR1 KGHSH, CDR2 LQKENI. The CDR3 is 15 residues long. The CDR3 spells CASSPQDTFHNEQFF. CDR3 nucleotide sequence: TGTGCCAGCTCACCCCAAGACACCTTCCACAATGAGCAGTTCTTC.

The chain carries TRBV7-7 and TRBJ2-2; perhaps TRBD1 as D (6 bases). V was shortened by 7 bases and J by 5 bases, with 20 bases between the two germline ends. The CDR3 runs 16 residues. Germline-derived CDR1 and CDR2 are SSHAT and FNYEAQ (reference sequence). This CDR3 is CASTAARGLGTGELFF. CDR3 DNA sequence: TGTGCCAGCACCGCGGCCAGGGGTTTAGGGACCGGGGAGCTGTTTTTT.

V gene TRBV30 combines with J gene TRBJ1-5; 7 bases are shared with TRBD1. Trimming took 4 bases from V and 1 from J; bases not matched to a gene: 10. Germline V gene data show CDR1 as GTSNPN and CDR2 as SVGIG (reference sequence). The CDR3 has 16 amino acids. The CDR3 loop is CAWTFSQGGSNQPQHF. CDR3 bases: TGTGCCTGGACCTTTTCCCAGGGGGGGAGCAATCAGCCCCAGCATTTT.

This clone appeared once. The chain couples TRBV10-3 to TRBJ1-1, with D perhaps TRBD1 (5 bases). The CDR3 loop spans 14 amino acids. The germline gives CDR1 ENHRY, CDR2 SYGVKD. The V and J ends lost 2 bases and 2 bases respectively, with 9 bases between them. The CDR3, as DNA: TGTGCCATCAGTGAGGGGGACCTAAACACTGAAGCTTTCTTT. The encoded protein is CAISEGDLNTEAFF.

The chain combines TRBV7-3 with TRBJ2-7, with 9 bases lining up with TRBD2. This CDR3 contains 15 residues. V dropped 1 base and J dropped 3; count of bases not matched to a gene: 4. Looked up from germline, CDR1 is SGHTA and CDR2 is FQGTGA. The CDR3 DNA reads TGTGCCAGCAGCTTAAATAGCGGGAGTATCTACGAGCAGTACTTC. It yields the protein CASSLNSGSIYEQYF. Full variable domain (missing parts from reference TRBV7-3 and TRBJ2-7): GAGVSQTPSNKVTEKGKYVELRCDPISGHTALYWYRQSLGQGPEFLIYFQGTGAADDSGLPNDRFFAVRPEGSVSTLKIQRTERGDSAVYLCASSLNSGSIYEQYFGPGTRLTVT.

The chain has TRBV9 and TRBJ2-2; D remains unclear. V lost 0 bases and J lost 1, with 7 bases in between. The CDR3 totals 15 residues. Germline V gene data show CDR1 as SGDLS and CDR2 as YYNGEE. The CDR3 DNA reads TGTGCCAGCAGCGTAGAATGGGTGAACACCGGGGAGCTGTTTTTT. Its protein product is CASSVEWVNTGELFF.

This clone occurred a few times. The rearrangement joins TRBV2 to TRBJ2-3, with 10 bases matching TRBD2. J gave up 8 bases and V 6 bases, and 8 bases lay outside the gene matches. The CDR3 extends over 14 amino acids. The germline V gene encodes CDR1 SNHLY and CDR2 FYNNEI. CDR3 sequence (DNA): TGTGCCAGCAGGGGTGGGACTAGCGTACCTACGCAGTATTTT. This codes for CASRGGTSVPTQYF.

This clone was counted between two and nine times. The chain couples TRBV9 to TRBJ1-1; D is undetermined. Germline lookup yields CDR1 SGDLS and CDR2 YYNGEE. V gave up 4 bases and J gave up 5 bases, with 12 bases separating them. The length of the CDR3 is 13 residues. The DNA of the CDR3 is TGTGCCAGCAGCTCTGCTTTGACGACTGAAGCTTTCTTT. Amino acids: CASSSALTTEAFF.

CDR3 nucleotide sequence: TGTGCCAGCAGCTTCCGACTAGCGGCAATCGCGAACACCGGGGAGCTGTTTTTT. Encoded protein: CASSFRLAAIANTGELFF. V and J are TRBV5-4 and TRBJ2-2; 9 bases match TRBD2. CDR3 length equals 18 residues. V shed 2 bases and J 0 bases; nucleotides not matched to a gene: 8. Germline CDR1 and CDR2: SGHNT and YYREEE (reference sequence).

This clone was picked up a small number of times. This rearrangement joins TRBV20-1 to TRBJ2-7; TRBD1 agrees at 11 bases. CDR3 length: 11 amino acids. In germline, CDR1 is DFQATT, CDR2 SNEGSKA (reference sequence). J lost 5 bases, V lost 8 bases, and 2 bases had no gene match. CDR3 amino acids: CSMDRGHEQYF. CDR3 DNA: TGCAGTATGGACAGGGGGCACGAGCAGTACTTC.

Turning to this clone: Other DNA sequences in the sample encode the same CDR3. The genes are TRBV7-2 and TRBJ2-1; 9 positions agree with TRBD2. This CDR3 spans 15 amino acids. CDR1 is SGHTA and CDR2 is FQGNSA in the germline V gene. The CDR3 protein is CATLGFSGSRSEQFF. CDR3 nucleotide sequence: TGTGCGACCCTGGGATTTAGCGGGAGTAGGAGTGAGCAGTTCTTC.

The rearrangement links TRBV6-6 to TRBJ2-7; the D is unclear. V was pared by 7 bases and J by 5 bases, with 18 bases between. CDR1 MNHNY and CDR2 SVGAGI come from the germline V gene (reference sequence). CDR3 length: 14 residues. In DNA, the CDR3 is TGTGCCAGCACCCATCTTGAAGGCAGGAACGAGCAGTACTTC. Translation gives CASTHLEGRNEQYF.

This sequence joins TRBV2 and TRBJ1-5; 11 nucleotides line up with TRBD1. The J segment lost 7 bases and the V segment lost 4 bases, leaving 6 bases of the junction unmatched. The CDR3 covers 15 residues. Germline V CDR1 and CDR2: SNHLY, FYNNEI. The CDR3 loop reads CASSVGQGVGQPQHF. CDR3 coding DNA: TGTGCCAGCAGTGTGGGACAGGGGGTAGGGCAGCCCCAGCATTTT.

The CDR3 is CASSKDIGGETQYF. Here the CDR3 DNA reads TGTGCCAGCAGTAAGGACATTGGCGGAGAGACCCAGTACTTC. The chain is built from TRBV6-1 and TRBJ2-5; a possible D gene is TRBD1 (5 bases). The CDR3 is 14 residues long. Germline CDR1 and CDR2: MNHNS and SASEGT. V was pared by 5 bases and J by 4 bases, with 14 bases between.

The gene calls are TRBV28 and TRBJ2-7; D uncertain. The V end lost 10 bases, the J end lost 3 bases, and 16 bases lay between the germline ends. CDR3 size: 13 residues. CDR1 is MDHEN, CDR2 SYDVKM, per germline. The CDR3 region has the DNA TGTGCCACCCTGAGAGAACTTGGCTACGAGCAGTACTTC. It is translated as CATLRELGYEQYF.

The chain links TRBV9 to TRBJ2-7; possibly TRBD2 for D (5 bases). The V gene's germline CDR1 is SGDLS and CDR2 YYNGEE. V gave up 3 bases and J gave up 2 bases, with 9 bases separating them. This CDR3 is 13 amino acids long. CDR3 protein: CASSGRTAYEQYF. CDR3 DNA: TGTGCCAGCAGCGGGAGGACGGCCTACGAGCAGTACTTC.

The gene calls are TRBV5-1 and TRBJ1-1; D unresolved. Trimming took 1 base from V and 1 from J, leaving 5 bases between them. This CDR3 has 13 amino acids. Germline V gene data show CDR1 as SGHRS and CDR2 as YFSETQ. The CDR3 sequence: CASSLRWNTEAFF. CDR3 in DNA: TGCGCCAGCAGCTTGCGGTGGAACACTGAAGCTTTCTTT.